This TCR beta chain was recorded in a study of regulatory T cells in long-lasting Graves disease. Relying on iRepertoire HTBI primers and Arm-PCR of CDR3 regions, the team built TCR beta libraries. MiXCR was run by TCRdb on the multiplex PCR reads, yielding one entry per CDR3 protein. The repertoire holds a few hundred thousand distinct CDR3 sequences, with about 23% as singletons. Germline CDR1 and CDR2: SGHTA and FQGNSA. The CDR3 is 14 residues long. Trimming removed 1 base at V and 5 bases at J, with 9 bases between. This clonotype was seen a few times. Antigen unknown. Time point described: persistent/refractory GD, antithyroid drugs over 5 years with positive TRAb. PBMCs were the source of the RNA used for TCR sequencing. Study findings and constraints: Results may be inaccurate due to the small sample size.

The chain uses TRBV7-2 and TRBJ1-5, with no clear D. Sample: peripheral blood mononuclear cells (PBMCs), taken when the disease was refractory, from a patient treated with antithyroid drugs. This TCR was recovered from a woman between 40 and 55 years old with Graves disease. This CDR3 is CASSLVTPHQPQHF. The DNA of the CDR3 is TGTGCCAGCAGCTTAGTTACACCCCATCAGCCCCAGCATTTT.